One sample yielded the 27 T cell receptor beta chains listed below, sequenced in a study of control samples from healthy donors and cancer patients. The table came from immunoSEQ multiplex PCR; TCRdb's copy has only in-frame clones and leaves some out. The table shows 140,000 to 150,000 clones, with 93% occurring only once. Specimen: blood. These receptor sequences come from a man between 18 and 29 years old in good health.

CDR3 bases: TGTGCCAGCAGCCAGGGCGTCGTTGGCGAGCAGTTCTTC. It yields the protein CASSQGVVGEQFF. The V call is TRBV11-3, the J call TRBJ2-1; a possible D gene is TRBD1 (5 bases). The germline V gene encodes CDR1 SGHNT and CDR2 YENEEA. The CDR3 loop spans 13 amino acids. V was shortened by 5 bases and J by 10 bases, with 15 bases between the two germline ends. Complete variable domain (other parts from reference TRBV11-3 and TRBJ2-1): EAGVVQSPRYKIIEKKQPVAFWCNPISGHNTLYWYLQNLGQGPELLIRYENEEAVDDSQLPKDRFSAERLKGVDSTLKIQPAELGDSAVYLCASSQGVVGEQFFGPGTRLTVL.

The CDR3: CASSSPRIAGSKETQYF. The CDR3 DNA reads TGTGCCAGCAGCTCTCCAAGGATAGCGGGATCTAAAGAGACCCAGTACTTC. V usage is TRBV7-2 and J usage is TRBJ2-5, with 8 bases aligning to TRBD2. Per the germline V gene, CDR1 is SGHTA and CDR2 is FQGNSA. This CDR3 has 17 amino acids. The ends lost 4 bases at V and 3 bases at J; junction bases unmatched: 13.

The rearrangement uses TRBV5-8 and TRBJ1-1, with 9 bases aligning to TRBD1. The CDR3 spans 14 residues. The ends lost 4 bases at V and 3 bases at J; junction bases unmatched: 4. The germline gives CDR1 SGHTS, CDR2 YDEGEE. The CDR3 nucleotides read TGTGCCAGCAGCCCGGACAGGGGATACACTGAAGCTTTCTTT. The encoded protein is CASSPDRGYTEAFF. The variable domain in full, completed from reference TRBV5-8 and TRBJ1-1, reads EAGVTQSPTHLIKTRGQQATLRCSPISGHTSVYWYQQALGLGLQFLLWYDEGEERNRGNFPPRFSGRQFPNYSSELNVNALELEDSALYLCASSPDRGYTEAFFGQGTRLTVV.

This clone was counted a single time. V and J are TRBV27 and TRBJ1-6; D is perhaps TRBD1 (6 bases). The germline CDR1 and CDR2 sequences are MNHEY and SMNVEV (reference sequence). Trimming took 3 bases from V and 7 from J, leaving 16 bases between them. CDR3 length: 16 amino acids. Here the CDR3 reads CASSFWGARDNSPLHF. CDR3 DNA sequence: TGTGCCAGCAGTTTTTGGGGGGCGAGGGACAATTCACCCCTCCACTTT.

A note on this clone: Other DNA sequences within the sample encode an identical CDR3. This sequence joins TRBV4-2 and TRBJ2-1; D remains unclear. This CDR3 has 12 amino acids. The V gene's germline CDR1 is LGHNA and CDR2 YNFKEQ. Deletions cut 2 bases from V and 7 bases from J, with 6 bases between. The CDR3: CASSQNRNEQFF. In DNA, the CDR3 is TGTGCCAGCAGCCAAAACAGAAATGAGCAGTTCTTC.

This clone was counted between two and nine times. The V call is TRBV4-2, the J call TRBJ1-2, with a weak D call TRBD1 (6 bases). Germline CDR1 reads LGHNA; CDR2 reads YNFKEQ. Trimming stripped 4 bases from V and 2 bases from J, with 26 bases between. This CDR3 comprises 19 residues. The CDR3: CASSPSHGLTLQGNYGYTF. Here the CDR3 DNA reads TGTGCCAGCAGCCCCAGCCACGGTTTGACATTACAGGGCAACTATGGCTACACCTTC.

This chain connects TRBV5-1 to TRBJ2-7; 8 bases are a match to TRBD2. Germline V gene data show CDR1 as SGHRS and CDR2 as YFSETQ. V shed 4 bases and J 4 bases; nucleotides not matched to a gene: 10. CDR3 length: 15 residues. The CDR3, as DNA: TGCGCCAGCAGCCCATCGGCACCGGGGGGGTACGAGCAGTACTTC. It translates to CASSPSAPGGYEQYF.

Of note for this clone: Germline is not matched at one junction end, which may reflect a read error. The chain links TRBV30 to TRBJ2-7; D ambiguous. The germline CDR1 and CDR2 sequences are GTSNPN and SVGIG (reference sequence). The CDR3 sequence is 12 residues long. Here the CDR3 reads CTWSVFRGEQYF. In nucleotides, the CDR3 is TGTACCTGGAGTGTTTTTCGTGGCGAGCAGTACTTC.

This chain connects TRBV2 to TRBJ2-3; 11 bases fit TRBD2. The CDR3 is made up of 15 amino acids. Germline CDR1 and CDR2: SNHLY and FYNNEI. V was pared by 10 bases and J by 0 bases, with 6 bases of the junction left unmatched. The CDR3 DNA reads TGTGCCACCAAGACTAGCGGGATTAGCACAGATACGCAGTATTTT. Encoded protein: CATKTSGISTDTQYF. Full variable domain (missing parts from reference TRBV2 and TRBJ2-3): EPEVTQTPSHQVTQMGQEVILRCVPISNHLYFYWYRQILGQKVEFLVSFYNNEISEKSEIFDDQFSVERPDGSNFTLKIRSTKLEDSAMYFCATKTSGISTDTQYFGPGTRLTVL.

The chain recombines TRBV28 with TRBJ1-4, with TRBD1 as a possible D gene (5 bases). The length of the CDR3 is 17 residues. Looked up from germline, CDR1 is MDHEN and CDR2 is SYDVKM. The ends were cut back, 2 bases at V and 3 bases at J, with 16 bases in the middle. The CDR3 loop reads CASSLGTGGVPNEKLFF. The DNA of the CDR3 is TGTGCCAGCAGTTTAGGTACAGGTGGGGTTCCTAATGAAAAACTGTTTTTT. The whole variable domain, remainder taken from reference TRBV28 and TRBJ1-4, is DVKVTQSSRYLVKRTGEKVFLECVQDMDHENMFWYRQDPGLGLRLIYFSYDVKMKEKGDIPEGYSVSREKKERFSLILESASTNQTSMYLCASSLGTGGVPNEKLFFGSGTQLSVL.

The V and J genes are TRBV9 and TRBJ2-1; D perhaps matches TRBD1 (5 bases). The CDR3 covers 14 residues. V was trimmed by 0 bases and J by 5 bases, leaving 9 bases between them. Germline CDR1 is SGDLS and CDR2 is YYNGEE. This chain's CDR3 is CASSVESGNNEQFF. The CDR3 nucleotides read TGTGCCAGCAGCGTAGAGTCAGGGAACAATGAGCAGTTCTTC.

The chain is built from TRBV28 and TRBJ1-2; a possible D gene is TRBD1 (6 bases). The CDR3 is 15 amino acids. The V and J ends lost 5 bases and 4 bases respectively, with 17 bases between them. Germline-derived CDR1 and CDR2 are MDHEN and SYDVKM. The CDR3 nucleotides are TGTGCCAGCAGTCCCACAGGGCGCTCCTCCTATGGCTACACCTTC. It specifies CASSPTGRSSYGYTF.

This clone was seen a single time. The chain uses TRBV24-1 and TRBJ2-4; D is uncertain. The CDR3 spans 15 residues. Trimming cost V 3 bases and J 5 bases, with 13 bases left between them. Germline V gene data show CDR1 as KGHDR and CDR2 as SFDVKD. The CDR3 coding sequence is TGTGCCACCAGTGATGGGTCTGTTGCTGAAAACATTCAGTACTTC. Encoded protein: CATSDGSVAENIQYF.

The chain couples TRBV7-8 to TRBJ1-2; 10 bases match TRBD1. V dropped 7 bases and J dropped 3; count of bases not matched to a gene: 11. The CDR3 has 16 amino acids. Per germline, CDR1 SGHVS and CDR2 FQNEAQ. The CDR3 DNA is TGTGCCAGCACCTTGGGCCTGACAGGGGGCGACTATGGCTACACCTTC. Its translation is CASTLGLTGGDYGYTF. Based on the CDR3 plus reference TRBV7-8 and TRBJ1-2, the full variable domain is GAGVSQSPRYKVAKRGQDVALRCDPISGHVSLFWYQQALGQGPEFLTYFQNEAQLDKSGLPSDRFFAERPEGSVSTLKIQRTQQEDSAVYLCASTLGLTGGDYGYTFGSGTRLTVV.

This clone was seen once. This chain links TRBV19 with TRBJ1-2; no definite D call. The V gene lost 2 bases and the J gene lost 4 bases, with 14 bases spanning the gap. The V gene's germline CDR1 is LNHDA and CDR2 SQIVND (reference sequence). The CDR3 is 15 residues long. The CDR3 sequence: CASSINVDGLYGYTF. The DNA of the CDR3 is TGTGCCAGTAGTATAAATGTCGACGGACTCTATGGCTACACCTTC.

The chain uses TRBV7-2 and TRBJ2-2; 8 nucleotides agree with TRBD2. Germline V gene sequence: CDR1 SGHTA, CDR2 FQGNSA. J lost 7 bases, V lost 4 bases, and 11 bases had no gene match. The CDR3 totals 16 residues. Written as DNA, the CDR3 is TGTGCCAGCAGCTCTCAGTTCGGGAGGGCAAGCGGGGAGCTGTTTTTT. Its protein is CASSSQFGRASGELFF.

The V call is TRBV15, the J call TRBJ2-7, with 10 bases aligning to TRBD1. In germline, CDR1 is LNHNV, CDR2 YYDKDF (reference sequence). J was trimmed by 1 base and V by 3 bases; bases with no gene match: 6. CDR3 length equals 16 residues. The CDR3 reads CATSRSPGQGSYEQYF. In nucleotides, the CDR3 is TGTGCCACCAGCAGGTCACCGGGACAGGGGTCCTACGAGCAGTACTTC.

J is TRBJ2-7 and V is TRBV9; 7 bases agree with TRBD2. After removal of 0 bases from V and 3 bases from J, the junction contained 3 bases not matched to a gene. This CDR3 contains 14 residues. CDR1 and CDR2 (germline): SGDLS, YYNGEE. CDR3 protein: CASSVGLAHYEQYF. The CDR3 DNA reads as TGTGCCAGCAGCGTAGGACTAGCCCACTACGAGCAGTACTTC.

The chain uses TRBV12-3 or TRBV12-4 and TRBJ1-1, with a tentative D call TRBD1 (5 bases). The CDR3 sequence is 13 residues long. V was shortened by 5 bases and J by 3 bases, with 10 bases between the two germline ends. In DNA, the CDR3 is TGTGCCAGCAGTAGAGGGGAGGACACTGAAGCTTTCTTT. Encoded protein: CASSRGEDTEAFF.

CDR3 protein: CSAPTANYGYTF. As DNA, the CDR3 is TGCAGCGCCCCGACAGCTAACTATGGCTACACCTTC. The chain combines TRBV29-1 with TRBJ1-2; tentative D call: TRBD1 (5 bases). The CDR3 has 12 amino acids. CDR1 and CDR2 (germline): SQVTM, ANQGSEA. V was pared by 7 bases and J by 0 bases, with 9 bases between.

This clone showed up just once. The chain joins TRBV4-1 to TRBJ2-3; D not certain. Trimming took off 4 bases at V and 1 base at J, with 15 bases between the two ends. Germline values: CDR1 MGHRA, CDR2 YSYEKL. The CDR3 is made up of 16 amino acids. The chain's CDR3 is CASSRAPRRGTDTQYF. CDR3 in DNA: TGCGCCAGCAGCCGCGCGCCCCGACGTGGCACAGATACGCAGTATTTT.

The chain has TRBV6-1 and TRBJ2-5; D is unclear. This CDR3 comprises 15 residues. Deletions cut 2 bases from V and 1 base from J, with 11 bases between. Germline-derived CDR1 and CDR2 are MNHNS and SASEGT. CDR3 sequence reads: CASSEFDSPQETQYF. The CDR3 DNA follows: TGTGCCAGCAGTGAATTTGATAGCCCCCAAGAGACCCAGTACTTC.

The sample holds a few counts of this clone. The V and J genes are TRBV20-1 and TRBJ1-2, with D possibly being TRBD1 (6 bases). Germline-derived CDR1 and CDR2 are DFQATT and SNEGSKA (reference sequence). The length of the CDR3 is 11 residues. The V end lost 6 bases, the J end lost 7 bases, and 12 bases lay between the germline ends. As DNA, the CDR3 is TGCAGTGCCCAGGGGCCGGGTGGCTACACCTTC. Residues: CSAQGPGGYTF.

This chain joins TRBV27 and TRBJ1-4, with a tentative D call TRBD1 (5 bases). The germline gives CDR1 MNHEY, CDR2 SMNVEV (reference sequence). This CDR3 is built from 13 residues. Trimming took off 3 bases at V and 10 bases at J, with 12 bases between the two ends. The CDR3 nucleotides are TGTGCCAGCAGTTTCGGGGGATCCGGAAAACTGTTTTTT. Translated: CASSFGGSGKLFF.

J is TRBJ2-1 and V is TRBV9; a possible D gene is TRBD2 (7 bases). CDR3 length: 16 amino acids. The germline gives CDR1 SGDLS, CDR2 YYNGEE. The germline V and J ends were trimmed by 3 bases and 2 bases, with 15 bases remaining between them. The CDR3 region has the DNA TGTGCCAGCAGCGCGGGGGGCGGGGTTGCCTACAATGAGCAGTTCTTC. Protein: CASSAGGGVAYNEQFF.

This clone was observed a single time. The chain uses TRBV15 and TRBJ1-3; D is possibly TRBD1 (6 bases). CDR1 and CDR2 (germline): LNHNV, YYDKDF (reference sequence). Trimming removed 0 bases from V and 0 bases from J, with 12 bases in between. This CDR3 contains 17 residues. The CDR3, as DNA: TGTGCCACCAGCAGAGATCAAGGGGGGAGCTCTGGAAACACCATATATTTT. Translated: CATSRDQGGSSGNTIYF.

V usage is TRBV30 and J usage is TRBJ1-1; maybe TRBD1 (5 bases). The V and J ends lost 5 bases and 4 bases respectively, with 17 bases between them. The germline V gene encodes CDR1 GTSNPN and CDR2 SVGIG (reference sequence). The CDR3 length is 14 residues. This chain's CDR3 is CAWSKTGLGTEAFF. CDR3 sequence (DNA): TGTGCCTGGTCCAAGACGGGGCTGGGCACTGAAGCTTTCTTT.